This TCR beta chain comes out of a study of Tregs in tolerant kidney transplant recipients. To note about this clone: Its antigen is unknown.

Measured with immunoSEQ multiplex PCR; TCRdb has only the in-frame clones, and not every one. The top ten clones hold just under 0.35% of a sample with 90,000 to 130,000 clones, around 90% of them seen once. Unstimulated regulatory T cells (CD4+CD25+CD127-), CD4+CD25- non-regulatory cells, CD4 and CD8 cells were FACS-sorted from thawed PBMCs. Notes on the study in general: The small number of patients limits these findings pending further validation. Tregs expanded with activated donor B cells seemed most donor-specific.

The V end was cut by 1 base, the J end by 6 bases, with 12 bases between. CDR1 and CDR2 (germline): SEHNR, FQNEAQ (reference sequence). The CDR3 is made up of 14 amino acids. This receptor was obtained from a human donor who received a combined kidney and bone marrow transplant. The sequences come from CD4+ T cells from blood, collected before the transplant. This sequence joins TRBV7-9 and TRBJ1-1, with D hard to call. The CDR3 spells CASSLGQASAEAFF. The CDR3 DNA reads TGTGCCAGCAGCTTAGGGCAGGCATCGGCTGAAGCTTTCTTT.